The rows below give T cell receptor beta chains drawn from one sample of a study of blood T cell repertoires in COVID-19. Assay used: immunoSEQ multiplex PCR; TCRdb lists only in-frame clones, some missing. The data show more than 200,000 clones, with around 84% seen just once and roughly a tenth held by the top ten. The source material was peripheral blood. The source of these receptors is a woman at least 80 years old with COVID-19, enrolled during active disease. The CDR3 runs from the conserved cysteine through the conserved F or W. D genes are given only for firm matches. Clone sizes are given selectively: once, few, many, or a class where the clone is expanded.

clone size: NA
V gene: TRBV5-1
D gene: NA
J gene: TRBJ1-5
CDR3 protein: CASSSTVNQPQHF
CDR3 DNA: TGCGCCAGCAGCTCGACAGTTAATCAGCCCCAGCATTTT

clone size: NA
V gene: TRBV24-1
D gene: NA
J gene: TRBJ1-5
CDR3 protein: CATSSGTPSNQPQHF
CDR3 DNA: TGTGCCACCAGTTCTGGGACACCGAGCAATCAGCCCCAGCATTTT

clone size: NA
V gene: TRBV13
D gene: NA
J gene: TRBJ2-7
CDR3 protein: CASSPRLGLEQYF
CDR3 DNA: TGTGCCAGCAGCCCCCGACTCGGGTTGGAGCAGTACTTC

clone size: NA
V gene: TRBV5-1
D gene: NA
J gene: TRBJ2-2
CDR3 protein: CASSWGPQGQNTGELFF
CDR3 DNA: TGCGCCAGCAGCTGGGGACCCCAGGGACAGAACACCGGGGAGCTGTTTTTT

clone size: NA
V gene: TRBV7-2
D gene: NA
J gene: TRBJ1-6
CDR3 protein: CASSLLGQNNSPLHF
CDR3 DNA: TGTGCCAGCAGCTTATTGGGGCAGAATAATTCACCCCTCCACTTT

clone size: NA
V gene: TRBV6-1
D gene: TRBD2
J gene: TRBJ2-1
CDR3 protein: CASSEHGGAVNEQFF
CDR3 DNA: TGTGCCAGCAGTGAACACGGGGGGGCCGTCAATGAGCAGTTCTTC

clone size: few
V gene: TRBV3-1/TRBV3-2
D gene: NA
J gene: TRBJ2-3
CDR3 protein: CASSPGPHTDTQYF
CDR3 DNA: TGTGCCAGCAGCCCTGGGCCTCACACAGATACGCAGTATTTT

clone size: NA
V gene: TRBV3-1/TRBV3-2
D gene: TRBD1
J gene: TRBJ2-5
CDR3 protein: CASSPDRGGQYF
CDR3 DNA: TGTGCCAGCAGCCCGGACAGGGGAGGGCAGTACTTC

clone size: NA
V gene: TRBV5-1
D gene: NA
J gene: TRBJ1-2
CDR3 protein: CASSLGEGGNYGYTF
CDR3 DNA: TGCGCCAGCAGCTTGGGAGAAGGGGGTAACTATGGCTACACCTTC

clone size: NA
V gene: TRBV6-1
D gene: TRBD1
J gene: TRBJ2-3
CDR3 protein: CASSDSGTGTDTQYF
CDR3 DNA: TGTGCCAGCAGTGATTCCGGGACAGGCACAGATACGCAGTATTTT